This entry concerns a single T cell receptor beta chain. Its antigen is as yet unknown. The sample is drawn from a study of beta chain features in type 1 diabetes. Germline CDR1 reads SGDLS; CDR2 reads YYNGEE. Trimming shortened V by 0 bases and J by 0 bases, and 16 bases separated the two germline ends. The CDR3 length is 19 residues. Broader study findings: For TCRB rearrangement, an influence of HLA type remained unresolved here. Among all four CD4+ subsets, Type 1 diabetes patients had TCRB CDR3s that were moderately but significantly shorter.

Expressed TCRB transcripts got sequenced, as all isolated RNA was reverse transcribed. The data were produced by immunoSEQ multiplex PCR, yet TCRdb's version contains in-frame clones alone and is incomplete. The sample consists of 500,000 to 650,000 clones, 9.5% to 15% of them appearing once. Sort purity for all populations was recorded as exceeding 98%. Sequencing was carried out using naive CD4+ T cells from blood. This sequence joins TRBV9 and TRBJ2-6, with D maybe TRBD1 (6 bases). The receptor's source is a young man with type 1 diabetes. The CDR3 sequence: CASSVATGQRSSGANVLTF. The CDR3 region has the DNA TGTGCCAGCAGCGTAGCTACAGGGCAGCGTAGCTCTGGGGCCAACGTCCTGACTTTC.